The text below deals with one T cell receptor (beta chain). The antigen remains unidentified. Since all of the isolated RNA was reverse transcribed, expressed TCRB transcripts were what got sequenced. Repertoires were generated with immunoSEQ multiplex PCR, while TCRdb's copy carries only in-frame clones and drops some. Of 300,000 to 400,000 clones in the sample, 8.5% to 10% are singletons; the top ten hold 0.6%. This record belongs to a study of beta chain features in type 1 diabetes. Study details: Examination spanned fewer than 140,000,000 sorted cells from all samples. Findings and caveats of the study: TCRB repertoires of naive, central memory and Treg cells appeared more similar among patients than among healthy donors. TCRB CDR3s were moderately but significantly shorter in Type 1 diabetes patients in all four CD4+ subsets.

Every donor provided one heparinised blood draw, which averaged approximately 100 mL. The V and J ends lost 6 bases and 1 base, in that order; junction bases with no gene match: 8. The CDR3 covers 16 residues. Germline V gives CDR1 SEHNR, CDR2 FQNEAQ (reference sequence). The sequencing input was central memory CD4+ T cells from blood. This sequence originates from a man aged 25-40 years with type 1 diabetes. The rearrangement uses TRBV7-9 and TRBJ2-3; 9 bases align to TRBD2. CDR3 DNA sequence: TGTGCCAGCAGTTCAATAGCGGGAGTGGGCACAGATACGCAGTATTTT. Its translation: CASSSIAGVGTDTQYF.